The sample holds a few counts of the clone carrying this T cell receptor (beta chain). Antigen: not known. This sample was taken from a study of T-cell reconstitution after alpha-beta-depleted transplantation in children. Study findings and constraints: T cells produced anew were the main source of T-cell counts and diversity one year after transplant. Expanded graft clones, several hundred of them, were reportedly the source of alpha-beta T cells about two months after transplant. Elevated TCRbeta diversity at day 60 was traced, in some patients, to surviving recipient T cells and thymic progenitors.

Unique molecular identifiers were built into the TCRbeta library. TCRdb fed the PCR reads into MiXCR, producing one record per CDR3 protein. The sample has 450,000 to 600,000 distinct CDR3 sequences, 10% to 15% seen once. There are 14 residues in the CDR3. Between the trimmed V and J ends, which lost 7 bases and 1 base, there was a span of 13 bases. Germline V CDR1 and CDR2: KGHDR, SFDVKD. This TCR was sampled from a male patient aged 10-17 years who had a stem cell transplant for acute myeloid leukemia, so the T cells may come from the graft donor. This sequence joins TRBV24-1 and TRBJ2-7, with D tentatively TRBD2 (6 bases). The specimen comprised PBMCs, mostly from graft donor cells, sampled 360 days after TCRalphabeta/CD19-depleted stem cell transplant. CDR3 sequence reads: CATRDGGGSYEQYF. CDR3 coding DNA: TGTGCCACCAGGGATGGGGGAGGATCCTACGAGCAGTACTTC.